This TCR beta chain was retrieved from a study of T-cell reconstitution after alpha-beta-depleted transplantation in children. Regarding the study as a whole: Several patients had high TCRbeta diversity at day 60; it came from surviving recipient T cells and thymic progenitors. Most T-cell counts and diversity one year after the transplant came from T cells that were newly produced. About two months after transplant, alpha-beta T cells reportedly came from several hundred expanded graft clones.

Unique molecular identifiers were incorporated into the prepared TCRbeta library. TCRdb processed the PCR reads anew with MiXCR; each CDR3 protein has one entry. In the table there are 90,000 to 120,000 distinct CDR3 sequences, almost 6.5% of which are singletons. Germline V gene lookup returns CDR1 SGDLS and CDR2 YYNGEE. This CDR3 has 13 amino acids. V dropped 0 bases and J dropped 3 bases, with 6 bases sitting between them. Ten or more counts support this clonotype. Its specificity is unknown. The sample consisted of PBMCs, mostly from graft donor cells, taken 360 days after TCRalphabeta/CD19-depleted stem cell transplant. The chain carries TRBV9 and TRBJ2-5; D may be TRBD2 (6 bases). This TCR was sampled from a male patient between 2 and 10 years old who had a stem cell transplant for acute lymphoblastic leukemia, so the T cells may come from the graft donor. DNA of the CDR3: TGTGCCAGCAGCGTAGGGGGGGAAGAGACCCAGTACTTC. Translation gives CASSVGGEETQYF.